The rows below give T cell receptor beta chains drawn from one sample of a study of T cells in localized non-small cell lung cancer. The method was immunoSEQ multiplex PCR; TCRdb's version includes in-frame clones alone and lacks a portion of them. The data contain about 2,000 clones, approximately 30% of them singletons. The sample consisted of normal lung tissue next to the tumor, taken before any cancer treatment. The receptors stem from a male donor aged 60 or over with stage II lung adenocarcinoma. Both conserved end residues are part of each CDR3. D genes are given only for firm matches. Size is stated for part of the rows, as once, few or many counts, or as a class when the clone is expanded.

cdr3_nt: TGTGCCAGTAGTGTGGACAGGGCAATAGGGCAGTATTTT
cdr3_aa: CASSVDRAIGQYF
v_call: TRBV19
j_call: TRBJ2-3
d_call: TRBD1
clone_size: .

cdr3_nt: TGTGCCAGCAGTTTATACACTAGCGGGATTTCAGATACGCAGTATTTT
cdr3_aa: CASSLYTSGISDTQYF
v_call: TRBV22-1
j_call: TRBJ2-3
d_call: .
clone_size: few

cdr3_nt: TGTGCCAGCAGCGTAGATTACAGGGGGCTCGGAAACACCATATATTTT
cdr3_aa: CASSVDYRGLGNTIYF
v_call: TRBV9
j_call: TRBJ1-3
d_call: TRBD1
clone_size: large

cdr3_nt: TGTGCCAGCAGCTTAGGGCCTAGCGGGAGGGCTCGGGGGGAGACCCAGTACTTC
cdr3_aa: CASSLGPSGRARGETQYF
v_call: TRBV11-3
j_call: TRBJ2-5
d_call: TRBD2
clone_size: .

cdr3_nt: TGTGCCAGCAGCTTAGGTATTCAGCGTGGACCTAGGGGAGGAGAGACCCAGTACTTC
cdr3_aa: CASSLGIQRGPRGGETQYF
v_call: TRBV11-3
j_call: TRBJ2-5
d_call: .
clone_size: medium-sized

cdr3_nt: TGTGCCAGCAGCTCAGGGACAGGCACCGGGGAGCTGTTTTTT
cdr3_aa: CASSSGTGTGELFF
v_call: TRBV11-3
j_call: TRBJ2-2
d_call: TRBD1
clone_size: medium-sized

cdr3_nt: TGCGCCAGCAGCTTAGGGTTCATGAACACTGAAGCTTTCTTT
cdr3_aa: CASSLGFMNTEAFF
v_call: TRBV5-1
j_call: TRBJ1-1
d_call: .
clone_size: .

cdr3_nt: TGTGCCAGCAGCCACAGGGGACCACAAGCGGTCTACAATGAGCAGTTCTTC
cdr3_aa: CASSHRGPQAVYNEQFF
v_call: TRBV9
j_call: TRBJ2-1
d_call: TRBD1
clone_size: .

cdr3_nt: TGTGCCAGCTCACCAAACAGGAAATGGGAAAAACTGTTTTTT
cdr3_aa: CASSPNRKWEKLFF
v_call: TRBV18
j_call: TRBJ1-4
d_call: .
clone_size: few

cdr3_nt: TGTGCCAGCAAGGAAGGGGCGCGAACTGAAGCTTTCTTT
cdr3_aa: CASKEGARTEAFF
v_call: TRBV6-8
j_call: TRBJ1-1
d_call: .
clone_size: .

cdr3_nt: TGTGCCAGCAGCTCAAGAGGGGTTTGGAACACTGAAGCTTTCTTT
cdr3_aa: CASSSRGVWNTEAFF
v_call: TRBV11-3
j_call: TRBJ1-1
d_call: .
clone_size: .

cdr3_nt: TGTGCCAGCAGTTACTCGATCGGGACAGCATATAGCAATCAGCCCCAGCATTTT
cdr3_aa: CASSYSIGTAYSNQPQHF
v_call: TRBV6-8
j_call: TRBJ1-5
d_call: TRBD1
clone_size: medium-sized

cdr3_nt: TGTGCCAGCCGGGACACGAACACCGGGGAGCTGTTTTTT
cdr3_aa: CASRDTNTGELFF
v_call: TRBV28
j_call: TRBJ2-2
d_call: .
clone_size: medium-sized

cdr3_nt: TGTGCCAGCTCCGGGACAGCTCAGGTCAATCAGCCCCAGCATTTT
cdr3_aa: CASSGTAQVNQPQHF
v_call: TRBV18
j_call: TRBJ1-5
d_call: TRBD1
clone_size: .

cdr3_nt: TGTGCCAGCAGTTACTCACTAGCGGGAGGTAGCTCCTACAATGAGCAGTTCTTC
cdr3_aa: CASSYSLAGGSSYNEQFF
v_call: TRBV6-8
j_call: TRBJ2-1
d_call: TRBD2
clone_size: few

cdr3_nt: TGTGCCAGCAGCCGGACAGGGAGGTACGGAGAGACCCAGTACTTC
cdr3_aa: CASSRTGRYGETQYF
v_call: TRBV11-3
j_call: TRBJ2-5
d_call: TRBD1
clone_size: .

cdr3_nt: TGTGCCAGTAGCGTCGAGCCGAACTATGGCTACACCTTC
cdr3_aa: CASSVEPNYGYTF
v_call: TRBV19
j_call: TRBJ1-2
d_call: .
clone_size: .

cdr3_nt: TGTGCCAGCAGCCAGGCATATCAGGGGCGACGAGGAAACACCATATATTTT
cdr3_aa: CASSQAYQGRRGNTIYF
v_call: TRBV14
j_call: TRBJ1-3
d_call: .
clone_size: .

cdr3_nt: TGTGCCAGCAGTGAAGCGAGCGTTTGGGAGACCCAGTACTTC
cdr3_aa: CASSEASVWETQYF
v_call: TRBV6-1
j_call: TRBJ2-5
d_call: .
clone_size: few

cdr3_nt: TGTGCCAGCAGGATAATAAGGACTAGCGTCCATGAGCAGTTCTTC
cdr3_aa: CASRIIRTSVHEQFF
v_call: TRBV28
j_call: TRBJ2-1
d_call: TRBD2
clone_size: .

cdr3_nt: TGTGCTAGTGGCCCGTCCAATGAGCAGTTCTTC
cdr3_aa: CASGPSNEQFF
v_call: TRBV12-5
j_call: TRBJ2-1
d_call: .
clone_size: .

cdr3_nt: TGTGCCAGCAGTTACTCGAGAAGTAGAACTAGGAACACTGAAGCTTTCTTT
cdr3_aa: CASSYSRSRTRNTEAFF
v_call: TRBV6-8
j_call: TRBJ1-1
d_call: .
clone_size: .

cdr3_nt: TGCGCCAGCAGCCAAGCCCCGACTGGTGGCGAGCAGTACTTC
cdr3_aa: CASSQAPTGGEQYF
v_call: TRBV4-1
j_call: TRBJ2-7
d_call: .
clone_size: large

cdr3_nt: TGTGCCAGCAGCCGACATGACAGGGAAGAGACCCAGTACTTC
cdr3_aa: CASSRHDREETQYF
v_call: TRBV11-3
j_call: TRBJ2-5
d_call: TRBD1
clone_size: medium-sized

cdr3_nt: TGTGCCAGTAGTATCGACTCTGGGGGGCCCCAGCATTTT
cdr3_aa: CASSIDSGGPQHF
v_call: TRBV19
j_call: TRBJ1-5
d_call: .
clone_size: .

cdr3_nt: TGTGCCAGCAGTCCCCGGGGGGAGAACACTGAAGCTTTCTTT
cdr3_aa: CASSPRGENTEAFF
v_call: TRBV6-8
j_call: TRBJ1-1
d_call: .
clone_size: .

cdr3_nt: TGTGCCAGCAGCAAGACTAGCGATGGTACAGATACGCAGTATTTT
cdr3_aa: CASSKTSDGTDTQYF
v_call: TRBV28
j_call: TRBJ2-3
d_call: TRBD2
clone_size: .

cdr3_nt: TGTGCCAGCAACCCTCGTTTGGCGCCAGATACGCAGTATTTT
cdr3_aa: CASNPRLAPDTQYF
v_call: TRBV11-3
j_call: TRBJ2-3
d_call: .
clone_size: .

cdr3_nt: TGTGCCAGCAGCGCCCCCGAAAGGGGGGAGGACTACAATGAGCAGTTCTTC
cdr3_aa: CASSAPERGEDYNEQFF
v_call: TRBV9
j_call: TRBJ2-1
d_call: .
clone_size: few

cdr3_nt: TGTGCCAGCAGCCCGATCGGCCGGGGCACAGATACGCAGTATTTT
cdr3_aa: CASSPIGRGTDTQYF
v_call: TRBV11-3
j_call: TRBJ2-3
d_call: .
clone_size: .

cdr3_nt: TGTGCCAGCAGCTTATCCCGGGACACTGAAGCTTTCTTT
cdr3_aa: CASSLSRDTEAFF
v_call: TRBV7-1
j_call: TRBJ1-1
d_call: .
clone_size: .

cdr3_nt: TGTGCCACCAGCAGAGAAAGGGGAACCGCCTACGAGCAGTACTTC
cdr3_aa: CATSRERGTAYEQYF
v_call: TRBV15
j_call: TRBJ2-7
d_call: .
clone_size: few

cdr3_nt: TGTGCCAGCAGCCGAAACAGGGGAAATAGCAATCAGCCCCAGCATTTT
cdr3_aa: CASSRNRGNSNQPQHF
v_call: TRBV11-3
j_call: TRBJ1-5
d_call: TRBD1
clone_size: .

cdr3_nt: TGTGCCAGCAGCCCTCCGAGGACAGGGGGCAGGAGTGAAAAACTGTTTTTT
cdr3_aa: CASSPPRTGGRSEKLFF
v_call: TRBV28
j_call: TRBJ1-4
d_call: TRBD1
clone_size: once

cdr3_nt: TGTGCCAGCAGCCAGTACAGGGGGCGCGTGTCCTACGAGCAGTACTTC
cdr3_aa: CASSQYRGRVSYEQYF
v_call: TRBV11-3
j_call: TRBJ2-7
d_call: TRBD1
clone_size: medium-sized

cdr3_nt: TGTGCCAGCAGTTTGGCACAGCTTAATGAAAAACTGTTTTTT
cdr3_aa: CASSLAQLNEKLFF
v_call: TRBV28
j_call: TRBJ1-4
d_call: .
clone_size: .

cdr3_nt: TGTGCCAGCAGTTTTGATTGGGGGCCACAGACTGAAGCTTTCTTT
cdr3_aa: CASSFDWGPQTEAFF
v_call: TRBV28
j_call: TRBJ1-1
d_call: .
clone_size: .

cdr3_nt: TGCGCCAGCAGCGCCTCGGACGTATACAATGAGCAGTTCTTC
cdr3_aa: CASSASDVYNEQFF
v_call: TRBV5-1
j_call: TRBJ2-1
d_call: .
clone_size: .

cdr3_nt: TGTGCCAGTAGTGATCCCCCAGGGAACACTGAAGCTTTCTTT
cdr3_aa: CASSDPPGNTEAFF
v_call: TRBV19
j_call: TRBJ1-1
d_call: .
clone_size: few

cdr3_nt: TGTGCCAGTAGGACTGACATTAATAGCAATCAGCCCCAGCATTTT
cdr3_aa: CASRTDINSNQPQHF
v_call: TRBV19
j_call: TRBJ1-5
d_call: .
clone_size: .

cdr3_nt: TGTGCCAGCAGCTCAATAAACACCGGGGAGCTGTTTTTT
cdr3_aa: CASSSINTGELFF
v_call: TRBV28
j_call: TRBJ2-2
d_call: .
clone_size: .

cdr3_nt: TGTGCCACCAGCAGAGGACCGGGACAGGGGGGATTGCGAGGTGGCTACACCTTC
cdr3_aa: CATSRGPGQGGLRGGYTF
v_call: TRBV15
j_call: TRBJ1-2
d_call: TRBD1
clone_size: .

cdr3_nt: TGCGCCAGCAGTGAGGACAGCCTAGCCAAAAACATTCAGTACTTC
cdr3_aa: CASSEDSLAKNIQYF
v_call: TRBV10-2
j_call: TRBJ2-4
d_call: .
clone_size: large

cdr3_nt: TGTGCCAGCAGACCGGGACAGGGGTGGCGAAAACTGTTTTTT
cdr3_aa: CASRPGQGWRKLFF
v_call: TRBV28
j_call: TRBJ1-4
d_call: TRBD1
clone_size: .

cdr3_nt: TGTGCTAGTGGAAGGGACTCTAGCACAGATACGCAGTATTTT
cdr3_aa: CASGRDSSTDTQYF
v_call: TRBV12-5
j_call: TRBJ2-3
d_call: .
clone_size: .

cdr3_nt: TGCAGCGTTGAGCTTGCGGGGGTGGCGTACGAGCAGTACTTC
cdr3_aa: CSVELAGVAYEQYF
v_call: TRBV29-1
j_call: TRBJ2-7
d_call: TRBD2
clone_size: .

cdr3_nt: TGTGCCTGGAGTCTTAGTGGGGGATTCTGGGCTTTCTTT
cdr3_aa: CAWSLSGGFWAFF
v_call: TRBV30
j_call: TRBJ1-1
d_call: .
clone_size: .

cdr3_nt: TGTGCCAGCAGCGGACAGGGGGCTACGAATGAGCAGTTCTTC
cdr3_aa: CASSGQGATNEQFF
v_call: TRBV11-3
j_call: TRBJ2-1
d_call: TRBD1
clone_size: medium-sized

cdr3_nt: TGTGCCAGCAGCCCGTCGGGACAGCAAGGTGAAAAACTGTTTTTT
cdr3_aa: CASSPSGQQGEKLFF
v_call: TRBV28
j_call: TRBJ1-4
d_call: TRBD1
clone_size: once

cdr3_nt: TGTGCCAGCAGTTACGCCCAGAGCTCCTACAATGAGCAGTTCTTC
cdr3_aa: CASSYAQSSYNEQFF
v_call: TRBV6-8
j_call: TRBJ2-1
d_call: .
clone_size: .

cdr3_nt: TGTGCCAGCAGCTTGGGGCCTCAGCTCACTGAAGCTTTCTTT
cdr3_aa: CASSLGPQLTEAFF
v_call: TRBV11-3
j_call: TRBJ1-1
d_call: .
clone_size: .

cdr3_nt: TGTGCCAGCAGTAGGGGAAGGAACTATGGCTACACCTTC
cdr3_aa: CASSRGRNYGYTF
v_call: TRBV28
j_call: TRBJ1-2
d_call: .
clone_size: .

cdr3_nt: TGTGCCAGCTCACCTCTGGGACAGGGGGCCGGAGATACGCAGTATTTT
cdr3_aa: CASSPLGQGAGDTQYF
v_call: TRBV18
j_call: TRBJ2-3
d_call: TRBD1
clone_size: .

cdr3_nt: TGCAGCGTTAGTCCGTCCCTTGGGCAGCCCCAGCATTTT
cdr3_aa: CSVSPSLGQPQHF
v_call: TRBV29-1
j_call: TRBJ1-5
d_call: .
clone_size: .

cdr3_nt: TGTGCCAGCAGGGCAGGGCCCGCCCTTGGCTACACCTTC
cdr3_aa: CASRAGPALGYTF
v_call: TRBV28
j_call: TRBJ1-2
d_call: .
clone_size: .

cdr3_nt: TGTGCCAGCAGTGATCCCCGACCCGGGAGATCCCCTAACGAGCAGTACTTC
cdr3_aa: CASSDPRPGRSPNEQYF
v_call: TRBV6-8
j_call: TRBJ2-7
d_call: .
clone_size: few

cdr3_nt: TGTGCCAGCAGCTTGTTGGTCAGGGCCGGCGACGGGGAGCTGTTTTTT
cdr3_aa: CASSLLVRAGDGELFF
v_call: TRBV7-6
j_call: TRBJ2-2
d_call: .
clone_size: .